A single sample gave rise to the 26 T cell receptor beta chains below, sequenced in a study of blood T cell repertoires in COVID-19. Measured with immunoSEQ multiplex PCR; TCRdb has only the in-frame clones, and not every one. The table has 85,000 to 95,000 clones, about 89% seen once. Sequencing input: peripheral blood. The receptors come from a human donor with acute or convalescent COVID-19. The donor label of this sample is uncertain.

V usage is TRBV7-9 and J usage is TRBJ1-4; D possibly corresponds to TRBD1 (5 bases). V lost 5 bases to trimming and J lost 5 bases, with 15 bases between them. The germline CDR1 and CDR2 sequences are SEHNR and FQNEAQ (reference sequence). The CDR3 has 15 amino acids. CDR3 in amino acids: CASSLLDIPNEKLFF. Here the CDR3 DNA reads TGTGCCAGCAGCCTCCTGGACATCCCGAATGAAAAACTGTTTTTT.

The CDR3 reads CASSFLTGDTDTQYF. CDR3 nucleotide sequence: TGCGCCAGCAGCTTTCTAACGGGGGATACAGATACGCAGTATTTT. The rearrangement uses TRBV5-1 and TRBJ2-3, with TRBD2 as a possible D gene (6 bases). V lost 2 bases and J 3 bases, leaving 13 bases between the germline ends. The CDR3 sequence is 15 residues long. Per the germline V gene, CDR1 is SGHRS and CDR2 is YFSETQ.

As DNA, the CDR3 is TGTGCCAGCAGGAGGAACGGGGGGCCAAAAGAGACCCAGTACTTC. Protein product: CASRRNGGPKETQYF. V and J are TRBV6-5 and TRBJ2-5; possible D gene TRBD2, 7 bases. The CDR3 extends over 15 amino acids. V was shortened by 6 bases and J by 3 bases, with 17 bases between the two germline ends. Germline V gives CDR1 MNHEY, CDR2 SVGAGI.

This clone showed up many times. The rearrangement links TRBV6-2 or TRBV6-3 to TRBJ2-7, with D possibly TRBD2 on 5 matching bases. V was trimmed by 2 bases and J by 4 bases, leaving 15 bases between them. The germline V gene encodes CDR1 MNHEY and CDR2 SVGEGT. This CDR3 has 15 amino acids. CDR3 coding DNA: TGTGCCAGCAGTTACAAGGGAGCCGGGCGTTACGAGCAGTACTTC. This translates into CASSYKGAGRYEQYF.

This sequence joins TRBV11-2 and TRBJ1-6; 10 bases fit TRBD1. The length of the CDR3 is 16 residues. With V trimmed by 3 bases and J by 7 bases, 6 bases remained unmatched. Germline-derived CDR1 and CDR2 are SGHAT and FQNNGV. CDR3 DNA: TGTGCCAGCAGCTTTAGCGGGACAGGGGCGAATTCACCCCTCCACTTT. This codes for CASSFSGTGANSPLHF.

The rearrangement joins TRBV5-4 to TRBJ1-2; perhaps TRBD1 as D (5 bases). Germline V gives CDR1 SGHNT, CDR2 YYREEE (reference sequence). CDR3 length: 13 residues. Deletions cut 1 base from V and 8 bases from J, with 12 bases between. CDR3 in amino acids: CASSLTGAKGYTF. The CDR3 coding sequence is TGTGCCAGCAGCTTGACAGGAGCTAAAGGCTACACCTTC.

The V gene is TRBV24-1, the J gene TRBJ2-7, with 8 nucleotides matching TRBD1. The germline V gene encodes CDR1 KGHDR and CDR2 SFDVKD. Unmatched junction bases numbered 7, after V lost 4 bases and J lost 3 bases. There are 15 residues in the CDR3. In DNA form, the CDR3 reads TGTGCCACCAGTGACCCCGGGACAGGAGTCTACGAGCAGTACTTC. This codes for CATSDPGTGVYEQYF.

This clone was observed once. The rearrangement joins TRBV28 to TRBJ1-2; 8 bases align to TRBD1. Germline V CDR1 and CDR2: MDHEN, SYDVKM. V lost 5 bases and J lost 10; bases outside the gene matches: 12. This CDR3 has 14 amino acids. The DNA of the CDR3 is TGTGCCAGCAGTCCAACCGGGACAGGACTCTCCTACACCTTC. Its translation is CASSPTGTGLSYTF.

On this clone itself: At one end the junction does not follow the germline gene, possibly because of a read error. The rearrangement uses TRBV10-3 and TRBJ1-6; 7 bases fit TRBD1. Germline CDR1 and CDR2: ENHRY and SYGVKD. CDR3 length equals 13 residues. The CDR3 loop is CAISDRDREPRHF. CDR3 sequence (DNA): TGTGCCATCAGTGATCGCGACAGGGAGCCCCGCCACTTT.

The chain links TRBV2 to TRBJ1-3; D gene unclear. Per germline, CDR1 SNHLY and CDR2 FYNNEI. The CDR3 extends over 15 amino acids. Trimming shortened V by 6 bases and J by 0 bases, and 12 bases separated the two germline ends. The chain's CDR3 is CASSPGFSSGNTIYF. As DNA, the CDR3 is TGTGCCAGCAGCCCAGGCTTCAGCTCTGGAAACACCATATATTTT.

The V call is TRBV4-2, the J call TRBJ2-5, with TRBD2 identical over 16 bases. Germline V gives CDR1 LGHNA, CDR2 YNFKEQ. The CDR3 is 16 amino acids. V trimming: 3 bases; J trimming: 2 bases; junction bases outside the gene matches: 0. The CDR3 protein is CASSQGLAGGQETQYF. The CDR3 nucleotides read TGTGCCAGCAGCCAGGGACTAGCGGGGGGGCAAGAGACCCAGTACTTC.

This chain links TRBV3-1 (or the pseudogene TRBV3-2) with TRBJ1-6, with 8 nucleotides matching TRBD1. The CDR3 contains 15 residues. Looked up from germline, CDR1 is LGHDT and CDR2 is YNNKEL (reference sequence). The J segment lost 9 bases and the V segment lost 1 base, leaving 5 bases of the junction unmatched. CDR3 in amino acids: CASSQGADRGSPLHF. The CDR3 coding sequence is TGTGCCAGCAGCCAAGGGGCTGACAGGGGTTCACCCCTCCACTTT.

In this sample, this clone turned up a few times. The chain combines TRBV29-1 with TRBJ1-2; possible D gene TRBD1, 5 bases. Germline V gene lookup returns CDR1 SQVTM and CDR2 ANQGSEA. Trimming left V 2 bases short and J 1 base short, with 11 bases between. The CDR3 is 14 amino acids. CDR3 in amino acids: CSVERQGFNYGYTF. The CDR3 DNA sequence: TGCAGCGTTGAACGCCAGGGTTTTAACTATGGCTACACCTTC.

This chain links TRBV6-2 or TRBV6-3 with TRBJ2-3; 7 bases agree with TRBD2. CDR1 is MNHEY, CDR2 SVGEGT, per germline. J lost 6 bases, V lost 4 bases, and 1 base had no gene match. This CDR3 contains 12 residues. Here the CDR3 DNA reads TGTGCCAGCAGTTCGGGGGGTGATACGCAGTATTTT. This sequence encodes CASSSGGDTQYF.

CDR3 sequence: CASSHHGGGLNTEAFF. For the CDR3, the DNA is TGTGCCAGCAGCCATCACGGGGGGGGGCTGAACACTGAAGCTTTCTTT. This chain connects TRBV3-1 (or the pseudogene TRBV3-2) to TRBJ1-1, with a tentative D call TRBD1 (6 bases). Trimming took 3 bases from V and 0 from J, leaving 14 bases between them. CDR3 length: 16 amino acids. Germline V gives CDR1 LGHDT, CDR2 YNNKEL (reference sequence).

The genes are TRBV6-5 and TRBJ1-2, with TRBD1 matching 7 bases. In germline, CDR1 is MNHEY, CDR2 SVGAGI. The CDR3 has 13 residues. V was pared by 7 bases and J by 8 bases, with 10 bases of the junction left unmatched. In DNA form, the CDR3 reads TGTGCCAGCAACGACAGGCACAGGGGAGGCTACACCTTC. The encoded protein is CASNDRHRGGYTF.

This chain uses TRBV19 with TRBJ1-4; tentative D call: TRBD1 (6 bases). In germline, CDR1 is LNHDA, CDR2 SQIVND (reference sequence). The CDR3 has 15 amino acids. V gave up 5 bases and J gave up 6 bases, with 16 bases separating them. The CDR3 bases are TGTGCCAGTAGTCTACAGGGCACTTGGGATGAAAAACTGTTTTTT. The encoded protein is CASSLQGTWDEKLFF.

The CDR3 DNA reads TGTGCCACCGAGACAGGGGGTAGCACCGGGGAGCTGTTTTTT. Residues: CATETGGSTGELFF. This sequence joins TRBV10-3 and TRBJ2-2; TRBD1 agrees at 9 bases. CDR3 length: 14 residues. V was clipped by 10 bases and J by 4 bases; unmatched bases: 7. Germline assignment: CDR1 ENHRY and CDR2 SYGVKD.

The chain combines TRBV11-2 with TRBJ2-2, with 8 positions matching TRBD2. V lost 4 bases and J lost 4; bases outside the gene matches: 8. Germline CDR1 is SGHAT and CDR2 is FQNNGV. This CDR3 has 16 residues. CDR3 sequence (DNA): TGTGCCAGCAGCTATACTAGCGGCCCGAGCACCGGGGAGCTGTTTTTT. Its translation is CASSYTSGPSTGELFF.

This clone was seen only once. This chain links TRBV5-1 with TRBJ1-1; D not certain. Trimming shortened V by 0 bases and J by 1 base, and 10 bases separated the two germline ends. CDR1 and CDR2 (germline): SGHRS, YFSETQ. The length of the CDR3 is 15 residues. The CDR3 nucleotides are TGCGCCAGCAGCTTGGCCATTAGAGAGAACACTGAAGCTTTCTTT. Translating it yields CASSLAIRENTEAFF.

The CDR3 region is CATRPGTASTDTQYF. As DNA, the CDR3 is TGCGCCACCCGCCCTGGGACAGCCAGCACAGATACGCAGTATTTT. The genes are TRBV5-1 and TRBJ2-3, with TRBD1 identical over 7 bases. Trimming cost V 9 bases and J 0 bases; bases outside gene matches: 10. There are 15 residues in the CDR3. Per the germline V gene, CDR1 is SGHRS and CDR2 is YFSETQ.

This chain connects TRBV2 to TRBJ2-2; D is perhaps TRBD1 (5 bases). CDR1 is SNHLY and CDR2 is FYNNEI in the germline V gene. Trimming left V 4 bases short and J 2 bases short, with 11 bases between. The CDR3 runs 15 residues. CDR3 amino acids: CASSGVQGNTGELFF. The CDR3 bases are TGTGCCAGCAGTGGGGTCCAGGGAAACACCGGGGAGCTGTTTTTT.

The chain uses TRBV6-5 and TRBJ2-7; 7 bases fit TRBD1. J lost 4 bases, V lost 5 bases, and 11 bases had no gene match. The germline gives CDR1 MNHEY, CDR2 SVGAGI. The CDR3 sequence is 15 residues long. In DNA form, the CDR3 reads TGTGCCAGCAGTCCCACCGGGACAGCATATTACGAGCAGTACTTC. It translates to CASSPTGTAYYEQYF.

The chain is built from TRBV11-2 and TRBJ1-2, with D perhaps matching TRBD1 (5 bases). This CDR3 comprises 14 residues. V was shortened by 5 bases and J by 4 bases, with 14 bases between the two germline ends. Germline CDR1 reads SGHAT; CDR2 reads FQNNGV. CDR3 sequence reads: CASSPLREGYGYTF. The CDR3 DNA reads TGTGCCAGCAGCCCCCTCAGGGAAGGCTATGGCTACACCTTC.

The CDR3 DNA is TGCGCCAGCAGCCAGAGGCGGAACAATTCACCCCTCCACTTT. Protein: CASSQRRNNSPLHF. The chain links TRBV4-3 to TRBJ1-6; no definite D call. CDR3 length equals 14 residues. The germline V gene has CDR1 LGHNA and CDR2 YSLEER. Trimming stripped 3 bases from V and 7 bases from J, with 10 bases between.

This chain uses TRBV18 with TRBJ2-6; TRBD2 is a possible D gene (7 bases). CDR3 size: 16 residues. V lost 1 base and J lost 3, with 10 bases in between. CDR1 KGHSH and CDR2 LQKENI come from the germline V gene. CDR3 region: CASSPRGGLGANVLTF. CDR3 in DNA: TGTGCCAGCTCACCACGGGGGGGGCTTGGGGCCAACGTCCTGACTTTC.